This T cell receptor beta chain was retrieved from a study of long-term antiretroviral therapy in people with HIV. Study-level background: Sampling started about a decade before the 2015 immediate-ART recommendation.

Findings of the study overall: Across all time points, the repertoire was dominated by clones that expanded before ART. Diversity increased after ART yet remained lower than in transplant donor controls.

As regards this clone: Its antigen is as yet unknown.

Ahead of DNA extraction, samples held about 0.95-10 million cryopreserved PBMC each. This CDR3 comprises 15 residues. The V end was cut by 3 bases, the J end by 2 bases, with 14 bases between. CDR1 and CDR2 (germline): MNHEY, SMNVEV (reference sequence). Researchers ran immunoSEQ v3.0 at survey level. Using immunoSEQ multiplex PCR, the repertoire was profiled, and TCRdb retains in-frame clones only, with some absent. The data contain 24,000 or so clones, more than 75% of them singletons. The gene calls are TRBV27 and TRBJ2-7, with D tentatively TRBD2 (5 bases). This TCR was recovered from a woman aged 40 to 50 with HIV. The sequencing used unsorted PBMCs, collected 0.5 years after starting antiretroviral therapy. CDR3 DNA sequence: TGTGCCAGCAGTTTTGTGGCACTAGGCACCTACGAGCAGTACTTC. Translation gives CASSFVALGTYEQYF.